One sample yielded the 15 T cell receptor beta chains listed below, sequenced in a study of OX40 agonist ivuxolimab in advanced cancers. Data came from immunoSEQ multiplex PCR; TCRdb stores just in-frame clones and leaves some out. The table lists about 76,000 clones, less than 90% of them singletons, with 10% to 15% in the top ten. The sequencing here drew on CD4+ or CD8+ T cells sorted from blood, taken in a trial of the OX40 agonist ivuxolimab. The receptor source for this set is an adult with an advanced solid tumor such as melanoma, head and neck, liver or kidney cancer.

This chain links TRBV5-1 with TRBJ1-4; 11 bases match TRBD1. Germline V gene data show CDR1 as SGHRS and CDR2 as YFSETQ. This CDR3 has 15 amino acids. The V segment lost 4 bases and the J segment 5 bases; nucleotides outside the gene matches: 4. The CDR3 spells CASSAWTGGNEKLFF. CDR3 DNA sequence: TGCGCCAGCAGCGCTTGGACAGGGGGCAATGAAAAACTGTTTTTT.

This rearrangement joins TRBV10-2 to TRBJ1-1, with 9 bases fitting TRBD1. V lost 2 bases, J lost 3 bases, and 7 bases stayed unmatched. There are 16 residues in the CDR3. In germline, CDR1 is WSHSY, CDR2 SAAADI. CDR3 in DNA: TGCGCCAGCAGTGAGCCCCTCCGGGACAGGGACACTGAAGCTTTCTTT. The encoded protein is CASSEPLRDRDTEAFF.

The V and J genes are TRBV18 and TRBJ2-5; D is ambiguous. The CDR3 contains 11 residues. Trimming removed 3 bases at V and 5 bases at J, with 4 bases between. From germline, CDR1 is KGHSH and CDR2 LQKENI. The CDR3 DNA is TGTGCCAGCTCACCGGGGGAGACCCAGTACTTC. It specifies CASSPGETQYF.

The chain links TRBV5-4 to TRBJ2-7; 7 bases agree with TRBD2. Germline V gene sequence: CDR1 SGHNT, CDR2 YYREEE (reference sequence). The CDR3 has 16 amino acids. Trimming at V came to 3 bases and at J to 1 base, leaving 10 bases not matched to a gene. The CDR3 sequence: CASSSLGSGTSYEQYF. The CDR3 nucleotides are TGTGCCAGCAGCTCTCTTGGGAGCGGGACGTCCTACGAGCAGTACTTC.

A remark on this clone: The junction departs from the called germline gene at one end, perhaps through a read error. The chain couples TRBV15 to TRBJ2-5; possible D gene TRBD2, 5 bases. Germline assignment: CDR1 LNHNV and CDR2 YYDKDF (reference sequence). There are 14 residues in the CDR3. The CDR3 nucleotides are TGTGCCACCAGCGGAGATAGGAGGCAAGAGACCCAGTACTTC. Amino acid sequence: CATSGDRRQETQYF.

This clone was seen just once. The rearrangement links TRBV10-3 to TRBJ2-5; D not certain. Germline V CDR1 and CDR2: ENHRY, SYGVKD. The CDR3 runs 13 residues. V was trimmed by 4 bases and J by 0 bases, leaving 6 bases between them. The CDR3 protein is CAISAEYQETQYF. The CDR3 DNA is TGTGCCATCAGTGCGGAGTACCAAGAGACCCAGTACTTC.

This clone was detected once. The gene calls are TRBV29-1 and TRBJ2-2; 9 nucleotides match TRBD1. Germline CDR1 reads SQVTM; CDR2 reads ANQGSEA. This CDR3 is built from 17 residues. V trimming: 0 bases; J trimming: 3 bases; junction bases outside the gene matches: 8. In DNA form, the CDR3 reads TGCAGCGTTGAAGACGTCACCGGGACAGGGCACACCGGGGAGCTGTTTTTT. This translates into CSVEDVTGTGHTGELFF.

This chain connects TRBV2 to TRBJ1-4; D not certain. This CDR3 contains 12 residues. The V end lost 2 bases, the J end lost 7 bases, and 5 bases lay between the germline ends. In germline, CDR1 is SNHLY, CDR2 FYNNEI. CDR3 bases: TGTGCCAGCAGTGAAACGGGTGAAAAACTGTTTTTT. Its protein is CASSETGEKLFF.

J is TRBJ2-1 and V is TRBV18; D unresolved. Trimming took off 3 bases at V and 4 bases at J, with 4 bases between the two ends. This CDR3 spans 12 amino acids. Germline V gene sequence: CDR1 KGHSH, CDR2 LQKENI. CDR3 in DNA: TGTGCCAGCTCACCGTTGTACAATGAGCAGTTCTTC. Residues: CASSPLYNEQFF.

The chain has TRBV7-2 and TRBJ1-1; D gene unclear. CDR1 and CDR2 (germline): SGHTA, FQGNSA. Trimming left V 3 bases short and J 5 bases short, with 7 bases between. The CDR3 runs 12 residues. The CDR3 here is CASSFRWTEAFF. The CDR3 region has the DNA TGTGCCAGCAGCTTTAGGTGGACTGAAGCTTTCTTT. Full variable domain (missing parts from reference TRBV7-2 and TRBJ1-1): GAGVSQSPSNKVTEKGKDVELRCDPISGHTALYWYRQSLGQGLEFLIYFQGNSAPDKSGLPSDRFSAERTGGSVSTLTIQRTQQEDSAVYLCASSFRWTEAFFGQGTRLTVV.

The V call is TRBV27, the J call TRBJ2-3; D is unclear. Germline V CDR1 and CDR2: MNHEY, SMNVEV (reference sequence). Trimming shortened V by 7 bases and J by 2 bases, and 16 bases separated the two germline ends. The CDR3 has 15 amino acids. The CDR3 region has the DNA TGTGCCAGCACCTCAGGAGAATCCTCCACAGATACGCAGTATTTT. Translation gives CASTSGESSTDTQYF.

CDR3 nucleotides: TGTGCCAGCAGTTCGTTAGCGGGAGGTGAGACCCAGTACTTC. Residues: CASSSLAGGETQYF. This chain joins TRBV6-5 and TRBJ2-5, with 10 positions matching TRBD2. V shed 4 bases, J shed 5 bases, and the junction held 4 bases outside the gene matches. Germline assignment: CDR1 MNHEY and CDR2 SVGAGI. This CDR3 has 14 residues.

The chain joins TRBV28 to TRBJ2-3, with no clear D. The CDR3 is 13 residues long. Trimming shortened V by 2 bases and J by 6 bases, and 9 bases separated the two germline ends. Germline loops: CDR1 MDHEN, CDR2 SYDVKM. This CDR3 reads CASSLSSEDTQYF. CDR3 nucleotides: TGTGCCAGCAGTTTAAGTTCCGAGGATACGCAGTATTTT. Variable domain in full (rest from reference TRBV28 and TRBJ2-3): DVKVTQSSRYLVKRTGEKVFLECVQDMDHENMFWYRQDPGLGLRLIYFSYDVKMKEKGDIPEGYSVSREKKERFSLILESASTNQTSMYLCASSLSSEDTQYFGPGTRLTVL.

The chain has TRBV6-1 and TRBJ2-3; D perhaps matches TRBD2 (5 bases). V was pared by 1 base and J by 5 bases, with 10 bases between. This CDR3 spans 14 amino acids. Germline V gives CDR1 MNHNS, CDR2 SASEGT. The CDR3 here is CASSEGVGGDTQYF. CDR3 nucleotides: TGTGCCAGCAGTGAAGGGGTTGGAGGAGATACGCAGTATTTT.

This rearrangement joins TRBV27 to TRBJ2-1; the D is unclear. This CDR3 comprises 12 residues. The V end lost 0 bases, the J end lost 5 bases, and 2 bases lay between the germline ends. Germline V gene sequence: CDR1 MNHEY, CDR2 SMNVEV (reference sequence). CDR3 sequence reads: CASSLSDNEQFF. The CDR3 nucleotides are TGTGCCAGCAGTTTATCGGACAATGAGCAGTTCTTC.